This T cell receptor beta chain was obtained from a study of neurological immune-mediated disorders. The study's findings and limits: The level of TCR clonal expansion was highest in patients with HTLV-1-associated myelopathy and lowest in multiple sclerosis, where it fell below the level seen in healthy controls. Among expanded clones, no CDR3 amino acid sequences were shared across subjects, a pattern suggesting private repertoires in all groups. There was no association between the multiple sclerosis repertoire cluster and any clinical or MRI feature.

Synthesis of cDNA was accomplished via 5'RACE employing 10-nucleotide random UMIs. TCRdb re-analysed the 5' RACE reads in MiXCR, keeping a single row per CDR3 protein. The table records 55,000 to 85,000 distinct CDR3 sequences, 2.5% to 4% of them present only once. CDR3 length: 15 residues. The V and J ends lost 6 bases and 0 bases, in that order; junction bases with no gene match: 9. In germline, CDR1 is DFQATT, CDR2 SNEGSKA (reference sequence). Ten or more counts support this clonotype. Its specificity is not known. The source is a woman between 50 and 59 years old with multiple sclerosis. The rearrangement links TRBV20-1 to TRBJ2-3; 7 bases map to TRBD1. The sample comprised PBMCs. The CDR3 loop is CSAPDRARSTDTQYF. The CDR3 DNA follows: TGCAGTGCGCCAGACAGGGCCCGCAGCACAGATACGCAGTATTTT.